One sample yielded the 24 T cell receptor beta chains listed below, sequenced in a study of metastatic and nonmetastatic thyroid tumors. Each patient went into thyroid surgery without having received any treatment. MiXCR was used by TCRdb to re-call the PCR reads. The top ten hold 7% to 10% of the sample, which has tens of thousands of clones, about 12% seen once. The specimen was tumor tissue. The source of these receptors is a female donor with papillary thyroid cancer or a benign thyroid nodule (not recorded which). Some clones in this sample may be carry-over from other donors' samples.

Ten or more counts support this clone. The chain links TRBV5-6 to TRBJ2-7, with D unresolved. The germline V gene encodes CDR1 SGHDT and CDR2 YYEEEE. Trimming stripped 0 bases from V and 4 bases from J, with 5 bases between. CDR3 length: 12 amino acids. DNA for the CDR3: TGTGCCAGCAGCTTGGAACAGTACGAGCAGTACTTC. It encodes CASSLEQYEQYF.

Only a few counts were recorded for this clone. A read error may be the cause here, since a much bigger clone is one base away. The CDR3 reads CSVQVTGAGDQYF. The CDR3 DNA reads as TGCAGCGTCCAGGTAACTGGGGCGGGGGATCAGTACTTC. The chain couples TRBV29-1 to TRBJ2-7, with 7 bases lining up with TRBD2. With 6 bases clipped from V and 10 bases from J, the junction kept 15 bases outside the gene matches. The CDR3 has 13 amino acids. Germline values: CDR1 SQVTM, CDR2 ANQGSEA.

In its sample, this clone was seen many times. The V call is TRBV6-5, the J call TRBJ2-1; TRBD2 matches 11 bases. Looked up from germline, CDR1 is MNHEY and CDR2 is SVGAGI. The CDR3 is 16 amino acids. Trimming at V came to 2 bases and at J to 4 bases, leaving 4 bases not matched to a gene. In DNA, the CDR3 is TGTGCCAGCAGTTACCGCGGGACTAGCGGATACAATGAGCAGTTCTTC. It yields the protein CASSYRGTSGYNEQFF.

Many counts were recorded for this clone. The same CDR3 is also encoded by other DNA sequences in this sample. The chain uses TRBV19 and TRBJ1-1, with no clear D. The CDR3 is 13 residues long. V shed 3 bases and J shed 4 bases, with 9 bases lying between them. Germline CDR1 reads LNHDA; CDR2 reads SQIVND (reference sequence). In nucleotides, the CDR3 is TGTGCCAGTAGTATCCCGGGTAGCACTGAAGCTTTCTTT. This translates into CASSIPGSTEAFF.

This clone was picked up many times. This chain connects TRBV12-3 or TRBV12-4 to TRBJ2-7; D might be TRBD1 or TRBD2, each matching 6 bases. The V gene lost 3 bases and the J gene lost 4 bases, with 13 bases spanning the gap. The CDR3 consists of 14 residues. The CDR3 DNA sequence: TGTGCCAGCAGTTTGCAGAGGGGGGTTTACGAGCAGTACTTC. Protein: CASSLQRGVYEQYF.

In this sample, this clone turned up many times. This chain connects TRBV27 to TRBJ2-7; D perhaps matches TRBD1 (5 bases). V lost 2 bases and J lost 4, with 9 bases in between. Germline CDR1 and CDR2: MNHEY and SMNVEV (reference sequence). The CDR3 is 13 residues long. CDR3 in DNA: TGTGCCAGCAGTTTACAGGGTAATTACGAGCAGTACTTC. Translating it yields CASSLQGNYEQYF.

This clone was counted between two and nine times. A read error may explain this, as a much larger clone is one base away. The V and J genes are TRBV12-3 or TRBV12-4 and TRBJ2-1; no clear D. The germline V and J ends were trimmed by 6 bases and 7 bases, with 13 bases remaining between them. This CDR3 is 13 amino acids long. CDR3 residues: CASSLLTANEQFF. DNA of the CDR3: TGTGCCAGCAGCTTACTGACTGCAAATGAGCAGTTCTTC.

There are a few counts of this clone. V and J are TRBV3-1 and TRBJ2-1; 10 bases fit TRBD1. Unmatched junction bases numbered 11, after V lost 8 bases and J lost 4 bases. The CDR3 is 16 amino acids. CDR1 is LGHDT, CDR2 YNNKEL, per germline (reference sequence). DNA of the CDR3: TGTGCCAGCTGCCCGGGACAGGGGAATTTATACAATGAGCAGTTCTTC. This sequence encodes CASCPGQGNLYNEQFF.

This clone was observed many times. The rearrangement uses TRBV28 and TRBJ1-4; D is perhaps TRBD1 (5 bases). The CDR3 consists of 16 residues. Trimming stripped 7 bases from V and 0 bases from J, with 15 bases between. The germline V gene has CDR1 MDHEN and CDR2 SYDVKM. The CDR3 DNA sequence: TGTGCCAGCATGGGTCGGGGGATTGCAACTAATGAAAAACTGTTTTTT. Amino acid sequence: CASMGRGIATNEKLFF. The full variable domain, in which reference TRBV28 and TRBJ1-4 provide the parts outside the CDR3, is DVKVTQSSRYLVKRTGEKVFLECVQDMDHENMFWYRQDPGLGLRLIYFSYDVKMKEKGDIPEGYSVSREKKERFSLILESASTNQTSMYLCASMGRGIATNEKLFFGSGTQLSVL.

This clone was found a few times. With a much larger clone just one base away, this may be a read error. The chain joins TRBV15 to TRBJ2-7; D is unclear. Germline assignment: CDR1 LNHNV and CDR2 YYDKDF (reference sequence). The ends were cut back, 0 bases at V and 4 bases at J, with 13 bases in the middle. This CDR3 region has 15 residues. The CDR3 spells CATSRDYSVQYEQYF. The CDR3 bases are TGTGCCACCAGCAGAGATTATTCGGTACAGTACGAGCAGTACTTC.

This clone was seen repeatedly, ten times or more. J is TRBJ2-7 and V is TRBV13; perhaps TRBD2 as D (5 bases). This CDR3 is built from 12 residues. Trimming shortened V by 4 bases and J by 5 bases, and 9 bases separated the two germline ends. Per the germline V gene, CDR1 is PRHDT and CDR2 is FYEKMQ (reference sequence). The CDR3 loop reads CASSSTGDEQYF. The CDR3 nucleotides are TGTGCCAGCAGCTCCACCGGGGACGAGCAGTACTTC.

This clone was detected ten times or more. The chain is built from TRBV29-1 and TRBJ1-2, with D maybe TRBD1 (5 bases). V lost 3 bases, J lost 3 bases, and 14 bases lay in between. CDR3 length: 14 amino acids. From germline, CDR1 is SQVTM and CDR2 ANQGSEA. The CDR3 sequence is CSVDYSSGYYGYTF. The CDR3 DNA reads as TGCAGCGTTGATTACTCATCAGGGTACTATGGCTACACCTTC.

The table lists this clone with many counts. This chain links TRBV7-9 with TRBJ2-5; 7 bases match TRBD1. Trimming at V came to 3 bases and at J to 2 bases, leaving 3 bases not matched to a gene. Germline loops: CDR1 SEHNR, CDR2 FQNEAQ (reference sequence). CDR3 length: 14 amino acids. In nucleotides, the CDR3 is TGTGCCAGCAGCTTTAGGGACAGACAAGAGACCCAGTACTTC. Its protein is CASSFRDRQETQYF. Full variable domain (missing parts from reference TRBV7-9 and TRBJ2-5): DTGVSQNPRHKITKRGQNVTFRCDPISEHNRLYWYRQTLGQGPEFLTYFQNEAQLEKSRLLSDRFSAERPKGSFSTLEIQRTEQGDSAMYLCASSFRDRQETQYFGPGTRLLVL.

The chain is built from TRBV11-1 and TRBJ2-1, with 8 bases fitting TRBD2. The CDR3 loop spans 16 amino acids. J gave up 3 bases and V 3 bases, and 7 bases lay outside the gene matches. CDR1 and CDR2 (germline): SGHAT, FQDESV (reference sequence). CDR3 sequence (DNA): TGTGCCAGCAGCTTGGGAGCGGGAGCGGTCTACAATGAGCAGTTCTTC. This codes for CASSLGAGAVYNEQFF. Together with reference TRBV11-1 and TRBJ2-1, the CDR3 gives the full variable domain: EAEVAQSPRYKITEKSQAVAFWCDPISGHATLYWYRQILGQGPELLVQFQDESVVDDSQLPKDRFSAERLKGVDSTLKIQPAELGDSAMYLCASSLGAGAVYNEQFFGPGTRLTVL.

This sequence joins TRBV7-3 and TRBJ2-6; no firm D call. The CDR3 covers 17 residues. Germline V gene lookup returns CDR1 SGHTA and CDR2 FQGTGA. V lost 1 base and J lost 0, with 10 bases in between. CDR3 sequence (DNA): TGTGCCAGCAGCTTAAGTCAGAGATTCTCTGGGGCCAACGTCCTGACTTTC. Its translation is CASSLSQRFSGANVLTF.

This clone turned up a few times. This sequence joins TRBV6-1 and TRBJ2-7; D gene ambiguous. The germline gives CDR1 MNHNS, CDR2 SASEGT. Trimming stripped 6 bases from V and 3 bases from J, with 21 bases between. This CDR3 is built from 16 residues. In nucleotides, the CDR3 is TGTGCCAGCAGCCCCCGTTTAGTGGTACCCCACTACGAGCAGTACTTC. Translated: CASSPRLVVPHYEQYF.

Details on this clone: One end of the junction is discordant with germline, which a read error may explain. The chain combines TRBV28 with TRBJ2-7; 9 bases match TRBD1. CDR3 size: 15 residues. The V gene's germline CDR1 is MDHEN and CDR2 SYDVKM. The CDR3 here is CAISSDRGSSYGQYF. In nucleotides, the CDR3 is TGTGCCATCAGTTCAGACAGGGGGTCCTCCTACGGGCAGTACTTC.

This clone was observed many times. V gene TRBV6-1 combines with J gene TRBJ2-7; D not certain. CDR3 length equals 15 residues. V lost 3 bases and J lost 7, with 19 bases in between. Germline CDR1 is MNHNS and CDR2 is SASEGT. CDR3 sequence reads: CASSETLNTLGEQYF. The CDR3 region has the DNA TGTGCCAGCAGTGAGACTTTAAATACCCTGGGGGAGCAGTACTTC.

This clone has at least ten counts. This sequence joins TRBV6-1 and TRBJ1-6; TRBD1 agrees at 7 bases. This CDR3 is 15 amino acids long. Trimming cost V 6 bases and J 9 bases; bases outside gene matches: 11. The germline V gene encodes CDR1 MNHNS and CDR2 SASEGT. CDR3 nucleotides: TGTGCCAGCAGGATGATGCAGGGGGATCTTTCACCCCTCCACTTT. Its protein is CASRMMQGDLSPLHF.

This clone was detected only a few times. This chain links TRBV18 with TRBJ1-4, with TRBD1 identical over 8 bases. CDR1 and CDR2 (germline): KGHSH, LQKENI. The CDR3 contains 14 residues. V dropped 2 bases and J dropped 4; count of bases not matched to a gene: 0. This CDR3 reads CASSPGQGNEKLFF. The CDR3 DNA is TGTGCCAGCTCACCAGGACAGGGTAATGAAAAACTGTTTTTT. The complete variable domain, with remaining parts taken from reference TRBV18 and TRBJ1-4, reads NAGVMQNPRHLVRRRGQEARLRCSPMKGHSHVYWYRQLPEEGLKFMVYLQKENIIDESGMPKERFSAEFPKEGPSILRIQQVVRGDSAAYFCASSPGQGNEKLFFGSGTQLSVL.

The sample holds a few counts of this clone. J is TRBJ1-1 and V is TRBV6-1; D is possibly TRBD1 (6 bases). The CDR3 covers 14 residues. Trimming pared 6 bases from V and 1 base from J, leaving 12 bases between. The germline V gene encodes CDR1 MNHNS and CDR2 SASEGT. The CDR3 loop reads CASRRTASNTEAFF. The CDR3 DNA reads TGTGCCAGCAGAAGGACAGCATCGAACACTGAAGCTTTCTTT.

The table lists this clone with many counts. V usage is TRBV9 and J usage is TRBJ2-3, with D tentatively TRBD1 (6 bases). Trimming pared 4 bases from V and 11 bases from J, leaving 17 bases between. This CDR3 contains 13 residues. Germline V gives CDR1 SGDLS, CDR2 YYNGEE. Here the CDR3 reads CASSSAYRVGQYF. As DNA, the CDR3 is TGTGCCAGCAGCTCCGCTTACAGGGTAGGGCAGTATTTT.

This clone has a count of ten or more. The DNA for the CDR3 is TGTGCCAGCAGTTATGATGAGAGTATACTGTTTTTT. Its translation is CASSYDESILFF. The V and J genes are TRBV6-2 or TRBV6-3 and TRBJ1-4; D call uncertain. The CDR3 spans 12 residues. Trimming shortened V by 3 bases and J by 13 bases, and 12 bases separated the two germline ends. Germline V gene sequence: CDR1 MNHEY, CDR2 SVGEGT.

Regarding this clone: A much bigger clone sits one base away, suggesting this may be a read error. CDR3 in amino acids: CASSRSVTGRGTGELFF. The DNA of the CDR3 is TGTGCCAGCAGCCGAAGTGTTACGGGCCGGGGAACCGGGGAGCTGTTTTTT. The chain recombines TRBV3-1 with TRBJ2-2; D might be TRBD2 (5 bases). The CDR3 extends over 17 amino acids. Germline CDR1 is LGHDT and CDR2 is YNNKEL (reference sequence). V dropped 4 bases and J dropped 5 bases, with 20 bases sitting between them.